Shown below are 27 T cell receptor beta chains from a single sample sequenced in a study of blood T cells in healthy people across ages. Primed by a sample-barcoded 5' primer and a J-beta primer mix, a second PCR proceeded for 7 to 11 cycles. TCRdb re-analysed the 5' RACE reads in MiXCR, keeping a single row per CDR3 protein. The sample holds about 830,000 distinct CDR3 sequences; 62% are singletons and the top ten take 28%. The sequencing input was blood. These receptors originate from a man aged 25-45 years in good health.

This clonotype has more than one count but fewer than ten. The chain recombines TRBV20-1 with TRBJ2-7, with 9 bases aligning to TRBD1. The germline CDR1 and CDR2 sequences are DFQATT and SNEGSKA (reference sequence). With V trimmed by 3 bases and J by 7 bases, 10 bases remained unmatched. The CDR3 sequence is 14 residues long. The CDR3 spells CSASPGTGLDEQYF. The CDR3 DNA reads TGCAGTGCTAGCCCCGGGACAGGGCTGGATGAGCAGTACTTC.

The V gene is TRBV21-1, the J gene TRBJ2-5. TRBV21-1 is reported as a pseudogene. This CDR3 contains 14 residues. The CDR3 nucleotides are TGTGCCAGCAGCAAAGAGGAAAACCAAGAGACCCAGTACTTC. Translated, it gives CASSKEENQETQYF.

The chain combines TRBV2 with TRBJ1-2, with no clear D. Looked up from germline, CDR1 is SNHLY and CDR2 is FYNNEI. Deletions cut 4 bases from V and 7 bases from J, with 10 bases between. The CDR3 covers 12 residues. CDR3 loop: CASSGPVFGYTF. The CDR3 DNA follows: TGTGCCAGCAGTGGGCCCGTTTTTGGCTACACCTTC.

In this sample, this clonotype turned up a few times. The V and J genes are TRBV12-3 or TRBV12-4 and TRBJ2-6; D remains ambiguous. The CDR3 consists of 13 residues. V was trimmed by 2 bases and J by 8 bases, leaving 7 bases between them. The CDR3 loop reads CASSLYQTNVLTF. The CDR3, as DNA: TGTGCCAGCAGTTTATACCAGACCAACGTCCTGACTTTC.

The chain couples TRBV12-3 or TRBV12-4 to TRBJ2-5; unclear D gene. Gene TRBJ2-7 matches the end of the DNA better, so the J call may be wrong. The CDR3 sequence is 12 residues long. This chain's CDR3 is CASSTAGHEQYF. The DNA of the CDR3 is TGTGCCAGCAGCACCGCTGGGCACGAGCAGTACTTC.

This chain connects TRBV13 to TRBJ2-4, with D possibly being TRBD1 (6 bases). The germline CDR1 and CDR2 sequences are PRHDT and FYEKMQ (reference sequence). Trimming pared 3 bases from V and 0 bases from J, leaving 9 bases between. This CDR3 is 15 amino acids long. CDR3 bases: TGTGCCAGCAGCTTGGGGGCCCCAGCCAAAAACATTCAGTACTTC. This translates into CASSLGAPAKNIQYF.

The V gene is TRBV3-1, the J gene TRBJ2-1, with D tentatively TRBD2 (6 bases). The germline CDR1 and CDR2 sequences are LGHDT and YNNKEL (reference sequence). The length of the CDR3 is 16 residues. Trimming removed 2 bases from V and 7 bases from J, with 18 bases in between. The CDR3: CASSQYTASDGNEQFF. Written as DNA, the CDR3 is TGTGCCAGCAGCCAATATACGGCTAGCGATGGGAATGAGCAGTTCTTC.

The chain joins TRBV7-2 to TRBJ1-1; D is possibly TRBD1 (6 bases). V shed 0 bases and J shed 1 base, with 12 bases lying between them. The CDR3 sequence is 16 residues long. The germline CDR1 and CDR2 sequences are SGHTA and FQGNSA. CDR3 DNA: TGTGCCAGCAGCTTAGCCAAGGGGGTCAAGAACACTGAAGCTTTCTTT. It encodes CASSLAKGVKNTEAFF.

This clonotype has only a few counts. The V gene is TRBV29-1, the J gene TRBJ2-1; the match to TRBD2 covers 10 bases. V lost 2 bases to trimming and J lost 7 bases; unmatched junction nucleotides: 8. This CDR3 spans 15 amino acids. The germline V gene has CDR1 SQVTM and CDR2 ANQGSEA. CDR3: CSVETALAGLNEQFF. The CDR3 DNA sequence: TGCAGCGTTGAAACGGCACTAGCGGGGCTGAATGAGCAGTTCTTC.

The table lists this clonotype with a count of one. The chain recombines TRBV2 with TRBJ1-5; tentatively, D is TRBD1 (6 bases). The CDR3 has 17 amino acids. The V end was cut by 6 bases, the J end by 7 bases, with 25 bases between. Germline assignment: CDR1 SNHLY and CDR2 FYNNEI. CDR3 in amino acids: CASSLMDSPTSFQPQHF. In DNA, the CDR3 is TGTGCCAGCAGCCTCATGGACAGCCCGACCTCCTTCCAGCCCCAGCATTTT.

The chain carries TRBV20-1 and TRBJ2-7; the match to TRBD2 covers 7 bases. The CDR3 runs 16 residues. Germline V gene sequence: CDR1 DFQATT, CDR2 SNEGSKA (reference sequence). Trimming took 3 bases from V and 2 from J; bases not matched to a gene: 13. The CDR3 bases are TGCAGTGCTAGTTGGGAGGGTGGGGCCCAGGCCTACGAGCAGTACTTC. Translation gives CSASWEGGAQAYEQYF.

The CDR3 region has the DNA TGCAGCGTCCTTCCCCGGACAGGAGGCAATCAGCCCCAGCATTTT. This sequence encodes CSVLPRTGGNQPQHF. This rearrangement joins TRBV29-1 to TRBJ1-5; 7 positions match TRBD1. Trimming removed 6 bases from V and 2 bases from J; junction bases left unmatched: 10. Germline CDR1 SQVTM, CDR2 ANQGSEA. The CDR3 runs 15 residues.

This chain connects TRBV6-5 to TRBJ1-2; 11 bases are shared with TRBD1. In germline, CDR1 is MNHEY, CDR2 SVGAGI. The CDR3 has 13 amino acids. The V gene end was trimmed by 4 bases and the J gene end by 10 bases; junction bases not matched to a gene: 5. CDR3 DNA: TGTGCCAGCAGTTCTTGGACAGGGGGCGACTACACCTTC. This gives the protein CASSSWTGGDYTF.

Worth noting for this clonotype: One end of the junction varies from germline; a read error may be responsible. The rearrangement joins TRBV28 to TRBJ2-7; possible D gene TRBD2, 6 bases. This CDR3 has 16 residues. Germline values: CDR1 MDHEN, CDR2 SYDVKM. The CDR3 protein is CASRTDPGDGSSEQYF. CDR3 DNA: TGTGCCAGCAGAACAGACCCGGGAGACGGGTCCTCCGAGCAGTACTTC.

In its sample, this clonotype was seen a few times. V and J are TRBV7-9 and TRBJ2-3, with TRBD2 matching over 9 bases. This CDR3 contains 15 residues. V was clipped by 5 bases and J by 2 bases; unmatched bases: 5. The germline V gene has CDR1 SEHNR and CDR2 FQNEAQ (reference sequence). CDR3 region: CASSARLADTDTQYF. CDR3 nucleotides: TGTGCCAGCAGCGCCAGACTAGCGGACACAGATACGCAGTATTTT.

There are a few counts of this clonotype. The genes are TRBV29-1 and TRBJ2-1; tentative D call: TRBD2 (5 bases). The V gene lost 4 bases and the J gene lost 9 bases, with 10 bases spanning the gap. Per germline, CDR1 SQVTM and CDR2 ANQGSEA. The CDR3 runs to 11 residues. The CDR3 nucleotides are TGCAGCGTTGTAGTTGCGGGTGAGCAGTTCTTC. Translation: CSVVVAGEQFF.

For the CDR3, the DNA is TGCAGTGCCCCTCCATCGACAGGGTTACCCACTGAAGCTTTCTTT. Residues: CSAPPSTGLPTEAFF. The rearrangement links TRBV20-1 to TRBJ1-1; 7 bases fit TRBD1. CDR1 DFQATT and CDR2 SNEGSKA come from the germline V gene (reference sequence). V lost 6 bases to trimming and J lost 4 bases; unmatched junction nucleotides: 14. The CDR3 has 15 amino acids.

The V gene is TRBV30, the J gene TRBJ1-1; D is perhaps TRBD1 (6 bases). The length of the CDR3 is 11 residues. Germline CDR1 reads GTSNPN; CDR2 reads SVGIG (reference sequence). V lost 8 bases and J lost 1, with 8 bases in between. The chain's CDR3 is CAGQQNTEAFF. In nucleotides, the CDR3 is TGTGCCGGACAGCAGAACACTGAAGCTTTCTTT.

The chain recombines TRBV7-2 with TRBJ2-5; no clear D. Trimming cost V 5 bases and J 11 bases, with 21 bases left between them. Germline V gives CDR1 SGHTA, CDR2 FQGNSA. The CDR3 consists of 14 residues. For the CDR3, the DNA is TGTGCCAGCAGCGTAGGCCCAGATATGGGTGAGCAGTACTTC. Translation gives CASSVGPDMGEQYF.

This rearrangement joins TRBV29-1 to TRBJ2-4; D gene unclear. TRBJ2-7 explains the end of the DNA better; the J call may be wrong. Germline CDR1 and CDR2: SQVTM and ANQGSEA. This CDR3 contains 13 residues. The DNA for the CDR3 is TGCAGCGTCCCGCGCCCCGACGGATCCGAGCAGTACTTC. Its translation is CSVPRPDGSEQYF.

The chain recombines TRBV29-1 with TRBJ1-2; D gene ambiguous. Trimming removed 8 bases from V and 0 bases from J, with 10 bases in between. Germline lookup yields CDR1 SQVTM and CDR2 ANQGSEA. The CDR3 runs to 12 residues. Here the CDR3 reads CSMRDANYGYTF. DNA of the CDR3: TGCAGCATGCGCGACGCTAACTATGGCTACACCTTC. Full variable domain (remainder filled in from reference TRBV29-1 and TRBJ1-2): SAVISQKPSRDICQRGTSLTIQCQVDSQVTMMFWYRQQPGQSLTLIATANQGSEATYESGFVIDKFPISRPNLTFSTLTVSNMSPEDSSIYLCSMRDANYGYTFGSGTRLTVV.

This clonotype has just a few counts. The DNA of the CDR3 is TGCGCCAGCAGCTTGGGGGATCCCAAAAACATTCAGTACTTC. It yields the protein CASSLGDPKNIQYF. The V gene is TRBV5-1, the J gene TRBJ2-4; D uncertain. Germline CDR1 reads SGHRS; CDR2 reads YFSETQ. Deletions cut 0 bases from V and 2 bases from J, with 6 bases between. The CDR3 totals 14 residues.

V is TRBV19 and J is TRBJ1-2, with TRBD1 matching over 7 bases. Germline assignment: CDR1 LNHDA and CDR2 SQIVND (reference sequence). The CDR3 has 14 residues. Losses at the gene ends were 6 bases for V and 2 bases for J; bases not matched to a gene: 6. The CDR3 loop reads CASRKQGGNYGYTF. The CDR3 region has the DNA TGTGCCAGTAGGAAGCAGGGGGGGAACTATGGCTACACCTTC.

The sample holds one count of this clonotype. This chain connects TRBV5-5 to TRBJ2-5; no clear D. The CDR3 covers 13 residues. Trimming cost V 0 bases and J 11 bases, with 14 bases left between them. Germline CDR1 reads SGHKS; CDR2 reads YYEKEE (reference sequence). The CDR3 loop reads CASSLGWSDWQYF. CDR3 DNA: TGTGCCAGCAGCTTGGGATGGTCCGACTGGCAGTACTTC.

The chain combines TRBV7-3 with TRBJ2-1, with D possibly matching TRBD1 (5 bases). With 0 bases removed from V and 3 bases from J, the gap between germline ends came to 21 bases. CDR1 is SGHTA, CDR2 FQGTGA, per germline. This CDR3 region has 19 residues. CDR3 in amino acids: CASSLTPIQGSRYYNEQFF. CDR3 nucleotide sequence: TGTGCCAGCAGCTTAACCCCCATTCAGGGCAGCCGATACTACAATGAGCAGTTCTTC.

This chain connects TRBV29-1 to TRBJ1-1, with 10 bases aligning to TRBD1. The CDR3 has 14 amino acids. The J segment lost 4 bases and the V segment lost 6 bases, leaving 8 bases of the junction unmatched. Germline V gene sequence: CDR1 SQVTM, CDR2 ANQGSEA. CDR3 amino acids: CSVPGQGFGTEAFF. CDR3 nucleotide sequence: TGCAGCGTACCGGGACAGGGGTTCGGCACTGAAGCTTTCTTT.

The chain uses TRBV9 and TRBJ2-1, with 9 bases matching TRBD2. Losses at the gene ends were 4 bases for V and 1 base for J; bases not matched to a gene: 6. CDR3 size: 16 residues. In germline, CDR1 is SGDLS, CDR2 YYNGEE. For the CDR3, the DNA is TGTGCCAGCAGCCCGGCGGGGGGGCAGTCCTACAATGAGCAGTTCTTC. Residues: CASSPAGGQSYNEQFF.